A selection of T cell receptor beta chains follows, all from one sample in a study of cytomegalovirus exposure and HLA in healthy donors. Sequencing was performed with immunoSEQ multiplex PCR; in TCRdb, only in-frame clones are kept and a portion is missing. The table lists more than 150,000 clones, about 81% of them singletons. The sample taken for sequencing was PBMCs. These receptors originate from a man aged 35-49 years in good health and CMV-seronegative. Each CDR3 is given with its conserved first and last residue.

V gene	J gene	CDR3 protein
TRBV28	TRBJ2-3	CASSIFSGRTPDTQYF
TRBV6-1	TRBJ1-5	CASSPQDQPQHF
TRBV7-9	TRBJ1-6	CASSSDGGLNSPLHF
TRBV4-2	TRBJ1-3	CASSQGGGGGLSGNTIYF
TRBV2	TRBJ1-1	CAGHRGTEAFF
TRBV7-2	TRBJ1-2	CASSGRDRGPSGYTF
TRBV6-1	TRBJ2-5	CASSEPPGGETQYF
TRBV2	TRBJ2-7	CASRGTAVYEQYF
TRBV6-1	TRBJ1-3	CASRRGHGNTIYF
TRBV4-3	TRBJ1-5	CASSQDWGVNQPQHF
TRBV4-2	TRBJ2-2	CASSPLSGGTGELFF
TRBV4-3	TRBJ2-3	CASSQDFGSTDTQYF
TRBV5-8	TRBJ2-5	CASSLAAVAVTQYF
TRBV29-1	TRBJ2-7	CSVLGVSPYEQYF
TRBV6-5	TRBJ1-3	CASRGLGNTIYF
TRBV29-1	TRBJ2-7	CSVERQGSSYEQYF
TRBV9	TRBJ2-1	CASSVASSGTSSYNEQFF
TRBV2	TRBJ2-1	CASSDRIRGHNEQFF
TRBV10-3	TRBJ2-4	CAISERAGSKNIQYF
TRBV7-9	TRBJ1-2	CASSLVGANYGYTF
TRBV20-1	TRBJ2-3	CSVSDRETQYF
TRBV7-2	TRBJ1-5	CASSPSGRNQPQHF
TRBV4-1	TRBJ2-1	CASSQEWQGSYNEQFF
TRBV6-6	TRBJ2-3	CASSYSGTGVERRQYF
TRBV9	TRBJ1-1	CASGTGYTEAFF
TRBV11-2	TRBJ2-7	CASRVDYLSYEQYF
TRBV7-8	TRBJ2-7	CASSIPQGTYEQYF
TRBV4-3	TRBJ2-2	CASSQETSTGWAGELFF
TRBV19	TRBJ1-2	CASSTREQGLYNGYTF
TRBV5-1	TRBJ2-1	CASSSRTSGSIVGNYNEQFF
TRBV5-1	TRBJ2-3	CASSLPASGGARTQYF
TRBV19	TRBJ2-5	CASSIESGTGGQTQYF
TRBV13	TRBJ2-7	CASSPRQGYSYEQYF
TRBV19	TRBJ1-3	CASTATSVGNTIYF
TRBV29-1	TRBJ1-1	CSVVVYAGAPNTEAFF
TRBV9	TRBJ1-3	CASSVHPASSGNTIYF
TRBV4-2	TRBJ2-3	CASSQESWGGASDTQYF
TRBV7-2	TRBJ2-5	CASSTRLQETQYF
TRBV2	TRBJ2-7	CASREGSEQYF
TRBV2	TRBJ1-5	CASSEGQAIGPQHF
TRBV28	TRBJ2-5	CASSLALAGLGTQYF
TRBV6-5	TRBJ2-7	CASSYSGSGDEQYF
TRBV28	TRBJ2-5	CASAGGPETQYF
TRBV18	TRBJ1-5	CASSPQEGRSNQPQHF
TRBV20-1	TRBJ1-1	CSARPGSEAFF
TRBV7-2	TRBJ2-7	CASSRQTGGVSYEQYF
TRBV7-3	TRBJ2-2	CASSSLPGLAGGGTGELFF
TRBV7-9	TRBJ1-2	CASSPTAPYGYTF
TRBV7-2	TRBJ2-7	CASSLYSGGLTYEQYF
TRBV7-2	TRBJ2-1	CASSLVFYNEQFF
TRBV28	TRBJ2-3	CASSGPRDSSTDTQYF